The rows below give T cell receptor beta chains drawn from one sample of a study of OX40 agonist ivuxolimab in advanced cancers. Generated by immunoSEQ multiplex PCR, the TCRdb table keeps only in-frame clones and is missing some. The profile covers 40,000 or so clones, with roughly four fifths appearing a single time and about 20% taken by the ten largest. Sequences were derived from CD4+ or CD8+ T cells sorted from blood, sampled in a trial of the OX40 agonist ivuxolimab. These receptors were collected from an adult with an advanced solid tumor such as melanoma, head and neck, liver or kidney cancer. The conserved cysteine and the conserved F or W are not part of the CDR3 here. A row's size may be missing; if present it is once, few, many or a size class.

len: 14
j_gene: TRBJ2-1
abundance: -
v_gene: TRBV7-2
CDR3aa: ASSLLRTSGVNEQF

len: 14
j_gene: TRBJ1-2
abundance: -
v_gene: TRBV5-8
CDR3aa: ASSRKGQRINYGYT

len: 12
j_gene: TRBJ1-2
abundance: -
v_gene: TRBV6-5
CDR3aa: ASRQTGKQNGYT

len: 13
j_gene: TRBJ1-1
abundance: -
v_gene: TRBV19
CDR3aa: ASSIGTGGKTEAF

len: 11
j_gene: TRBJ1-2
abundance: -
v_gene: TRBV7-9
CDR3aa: ASSLGSGYGYT

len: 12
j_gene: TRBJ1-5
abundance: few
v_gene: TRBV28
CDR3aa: ASSRRGGSQPQH

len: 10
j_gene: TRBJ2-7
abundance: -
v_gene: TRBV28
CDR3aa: ASSSVGYEQY

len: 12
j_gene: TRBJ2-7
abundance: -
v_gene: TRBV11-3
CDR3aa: ASSYDRSSYEQY

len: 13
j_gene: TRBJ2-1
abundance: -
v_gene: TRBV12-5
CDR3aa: ASGYAGNAYNEQF

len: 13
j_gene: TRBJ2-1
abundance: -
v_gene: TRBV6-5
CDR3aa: ASSYRGLAAGEQF

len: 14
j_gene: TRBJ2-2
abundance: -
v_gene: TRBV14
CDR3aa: ASTKRQAGGTGELF

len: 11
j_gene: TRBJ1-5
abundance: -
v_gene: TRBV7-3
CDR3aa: ASSSRQFQPQH

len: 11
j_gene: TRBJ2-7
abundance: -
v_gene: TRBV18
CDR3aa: ASSPGAFGEQY

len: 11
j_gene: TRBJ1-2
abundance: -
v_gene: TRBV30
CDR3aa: AWSEDTNYGYT

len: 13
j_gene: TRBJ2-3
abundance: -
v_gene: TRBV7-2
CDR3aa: ASRWTSGFEDTQY

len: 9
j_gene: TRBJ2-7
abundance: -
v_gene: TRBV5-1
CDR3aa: ASSSNYEQY

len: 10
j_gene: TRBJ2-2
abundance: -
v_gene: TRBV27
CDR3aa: ASSLWTGELF

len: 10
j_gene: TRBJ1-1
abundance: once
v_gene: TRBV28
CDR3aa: ASSLPNTEAF

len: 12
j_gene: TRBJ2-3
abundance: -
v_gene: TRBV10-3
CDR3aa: AIKGGVQPDTQY

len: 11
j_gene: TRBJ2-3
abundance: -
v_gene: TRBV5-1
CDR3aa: ASSYQGTDTQY

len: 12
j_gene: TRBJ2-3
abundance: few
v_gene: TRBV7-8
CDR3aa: ASSTSWELDTQY

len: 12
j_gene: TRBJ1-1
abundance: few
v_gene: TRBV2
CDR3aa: ASRGSFMNTEAF

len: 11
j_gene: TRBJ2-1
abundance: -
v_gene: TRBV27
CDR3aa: ASGVARYNEQF

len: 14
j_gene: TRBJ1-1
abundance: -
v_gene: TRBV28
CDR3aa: ASSLGAAGGNTEAF

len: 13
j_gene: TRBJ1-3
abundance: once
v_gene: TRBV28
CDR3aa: ASSTRQGAGNTIY

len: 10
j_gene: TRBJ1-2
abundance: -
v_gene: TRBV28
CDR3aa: ASTIIGVGYT

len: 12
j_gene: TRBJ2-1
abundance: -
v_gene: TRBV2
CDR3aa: ASSEARVNNEQF

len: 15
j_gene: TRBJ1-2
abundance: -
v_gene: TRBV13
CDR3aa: ASDSAPYSGQAYGYT

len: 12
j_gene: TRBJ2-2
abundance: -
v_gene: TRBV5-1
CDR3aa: ASSLFIQTGELF

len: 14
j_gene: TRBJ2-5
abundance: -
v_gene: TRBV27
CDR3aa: ATSFFGRGVRETQY

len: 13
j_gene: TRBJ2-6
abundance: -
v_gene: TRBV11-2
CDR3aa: ASSPGSSGANVLT

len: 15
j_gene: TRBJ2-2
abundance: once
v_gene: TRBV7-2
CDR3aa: ASSLDRTSGRRGELF

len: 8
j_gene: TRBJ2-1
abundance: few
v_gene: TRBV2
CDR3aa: ASRRTEQF

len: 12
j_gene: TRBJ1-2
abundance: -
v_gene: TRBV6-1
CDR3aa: ASNRPGRRGGYT

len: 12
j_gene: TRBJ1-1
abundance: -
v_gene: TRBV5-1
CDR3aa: ASSLGLKNTEAF

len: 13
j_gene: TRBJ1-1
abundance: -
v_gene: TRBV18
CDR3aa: ASSRIQGRNTEAF

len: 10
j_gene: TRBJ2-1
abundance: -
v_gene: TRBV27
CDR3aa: ATLGGYNEQF